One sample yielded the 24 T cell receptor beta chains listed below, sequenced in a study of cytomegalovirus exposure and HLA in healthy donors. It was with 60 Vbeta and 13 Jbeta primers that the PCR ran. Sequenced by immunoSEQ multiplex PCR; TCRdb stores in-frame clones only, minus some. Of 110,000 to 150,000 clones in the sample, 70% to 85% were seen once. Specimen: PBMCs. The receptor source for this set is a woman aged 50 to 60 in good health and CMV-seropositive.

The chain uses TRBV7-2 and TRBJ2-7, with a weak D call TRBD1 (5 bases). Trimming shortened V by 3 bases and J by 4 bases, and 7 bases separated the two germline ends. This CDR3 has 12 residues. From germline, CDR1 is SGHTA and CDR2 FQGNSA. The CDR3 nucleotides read TGTGCCAGCAGCTTGACAGTTTACGAGCAGTACTTC. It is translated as CASSLTVYEQYF.

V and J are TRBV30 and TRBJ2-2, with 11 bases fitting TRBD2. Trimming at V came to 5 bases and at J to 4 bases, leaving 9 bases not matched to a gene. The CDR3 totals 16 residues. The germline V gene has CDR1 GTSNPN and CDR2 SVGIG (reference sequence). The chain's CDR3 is CAWYPGLAAGTGELFF. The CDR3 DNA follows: TGTGCCTGGTATCCGGGACTAGCGGCTGGCACCGGGGAGCTGTTTTTT.

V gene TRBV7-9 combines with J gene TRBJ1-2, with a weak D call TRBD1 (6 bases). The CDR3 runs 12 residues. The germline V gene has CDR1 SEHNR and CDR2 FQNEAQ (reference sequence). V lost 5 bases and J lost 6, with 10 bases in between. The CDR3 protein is CASSPEGDGYTF. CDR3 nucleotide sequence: TGTGCCAGCAGCCCCGAGGGGGATGGCTACACCTTC.

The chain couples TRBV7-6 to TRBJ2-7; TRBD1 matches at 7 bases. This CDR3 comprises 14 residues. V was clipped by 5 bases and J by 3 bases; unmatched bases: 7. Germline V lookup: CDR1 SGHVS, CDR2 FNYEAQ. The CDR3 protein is CASSKEGTDYEQYF. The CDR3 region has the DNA TGTGCCAGCAGCAAAGAGGGGACAGACTACGAGCAGTACTTC.

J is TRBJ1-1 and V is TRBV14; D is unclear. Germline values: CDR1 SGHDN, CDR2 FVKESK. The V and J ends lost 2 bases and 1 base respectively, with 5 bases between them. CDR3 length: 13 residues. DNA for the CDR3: TGTGCCAGCAGCCAACTGAGGAACACTGAAGCTTTCTTT. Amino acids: CASSQLRNTEAFF.

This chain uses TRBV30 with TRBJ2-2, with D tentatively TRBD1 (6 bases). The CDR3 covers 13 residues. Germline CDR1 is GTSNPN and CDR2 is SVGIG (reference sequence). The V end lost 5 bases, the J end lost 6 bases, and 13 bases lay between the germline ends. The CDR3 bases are TGTGCCTGGTATAACAGGGCCCCCGGGGAGCTGTTTTTT. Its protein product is CAWYNRAPGELFF.

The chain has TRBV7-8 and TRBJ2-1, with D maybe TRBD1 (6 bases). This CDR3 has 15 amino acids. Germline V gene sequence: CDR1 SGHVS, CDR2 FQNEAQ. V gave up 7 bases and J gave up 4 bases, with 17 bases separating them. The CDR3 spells CASMLRTELYNEQFF. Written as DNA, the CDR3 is TGTGCCAGCATGTTAAGGACAGAGTTATACAATGAGCAGTTCTTC.

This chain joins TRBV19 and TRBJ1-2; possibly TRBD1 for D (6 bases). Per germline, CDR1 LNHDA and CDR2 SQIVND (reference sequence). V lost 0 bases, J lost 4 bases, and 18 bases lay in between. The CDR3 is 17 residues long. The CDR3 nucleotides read TGTGCCAGTAGTATAGATGTGAGGGGGGGCGTTGGCTATGGCTACACCTTC. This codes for CASSIDVRGGVGYGYTF.

The CDR3 sequence: CASSRGLYNEQFF. The CDR3 DNA reads TGTGCCAGCAGCCGGGGACTCTACAATGAGCAGTTCTTC. This rearrangement joins TRBV5-6 to TRBJ2-1; maybe TRBD2 (6 bases). Looked up from germline, CDR1 is SGHDT and CDR2 is YYEEEE. Trimming shortened V by 4 bases and J by 3 bases, and 8 bases separated the two germline ends. This CDR3 has 13 residues. Supplemented by reference TRBV5-6 and TRBJ2-1, the full variable domain reads DAGVTQSPTHLIKTRGQQVTLRCSPKSGHDTVSWYQQALGQGPQFIFQYYEEEERQRGNFPDRFSGHQFPNYSSELNVNALLLGDSALYLCASSRGLYNEQFFGPGTRLTVL.

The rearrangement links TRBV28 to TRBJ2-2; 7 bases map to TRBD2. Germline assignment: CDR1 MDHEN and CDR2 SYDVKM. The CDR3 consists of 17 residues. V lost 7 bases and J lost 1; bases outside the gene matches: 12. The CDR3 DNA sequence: TGTGCCAGCAAAAATTCGGCGGGGGAGGTGAACACCGGGGAGCTGTTTTTT. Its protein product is CASKNSAGEVNTGELFF.

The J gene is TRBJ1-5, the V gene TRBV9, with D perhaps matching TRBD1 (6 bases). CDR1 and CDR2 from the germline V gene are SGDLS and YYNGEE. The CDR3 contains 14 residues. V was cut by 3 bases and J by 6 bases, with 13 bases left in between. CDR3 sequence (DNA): TGTGCCAGCAGCGGCCTCAGGGGCGGTCAGCCCCAGCATTTT. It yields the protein CASSGLRGGQPQHF.

CDR3 bases: TGTGCCAGCAGCGTTGGGGCAGGGGTGCGGGAGCAGTTCTTC. It translates to CASSVGAGVREQFF. The rearrangement joins TRBV9 to TRBJ2-1; perhaps TRBD1 as D (6 bases). Trimming removed 2 bases at V and 10 bases at J, with 16 bases between. Germline CDR1 SGDLS, CDR2 YYNGEE. CDR3 length: 14 residues.

The CDR3 sequence is CASSTDGGTGVRWTGNTIYF. Written as DNA, the CDR3 is TGTGCCAGCAGCACCGATGGAGGGACAGGGGTCCGATGGACTGGAAACACCATATATTTT. The gene calls are TRBV9 and TRBJ1-3; TRBD1 aligns across 10 bases. The CDR3 covers 20 residues. Germline V gene data show CDR1 as SGDLS and CDR2 as YYNGEE. After removal of 4 bases from V and 2 bases from J, the junction contained 18 bases not matched to a gene.

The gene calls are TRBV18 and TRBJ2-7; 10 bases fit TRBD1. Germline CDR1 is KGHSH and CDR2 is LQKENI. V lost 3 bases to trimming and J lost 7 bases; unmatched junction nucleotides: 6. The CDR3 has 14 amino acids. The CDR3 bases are TGTGCCAGCTCACCTACCGGGACAGGGGTTGAGCAGTACTTC. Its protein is CASSPTGTGVEQYF.

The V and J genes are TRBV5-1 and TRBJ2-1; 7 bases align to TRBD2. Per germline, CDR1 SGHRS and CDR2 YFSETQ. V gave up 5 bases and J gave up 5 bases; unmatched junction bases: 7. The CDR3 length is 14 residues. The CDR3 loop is CASRHRGRDNEQFF. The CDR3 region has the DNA TGCGCCAGCAGACATCGGGGGAGGGACAATGAGCAGTTCTTC.

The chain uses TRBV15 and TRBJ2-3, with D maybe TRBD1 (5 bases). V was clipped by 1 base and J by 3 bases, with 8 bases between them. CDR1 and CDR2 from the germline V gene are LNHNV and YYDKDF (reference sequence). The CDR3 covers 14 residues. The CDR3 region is CATSRVPGTDTQYF. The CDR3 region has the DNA TGTGCCACCAGCAGAGTCCCAGGGACAGATACGCAGTATTTT.

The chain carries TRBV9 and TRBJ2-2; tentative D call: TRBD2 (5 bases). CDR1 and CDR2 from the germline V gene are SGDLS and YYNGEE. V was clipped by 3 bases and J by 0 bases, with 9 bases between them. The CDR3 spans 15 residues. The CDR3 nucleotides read TGTGCCAGCAGCGCTCCCGGGACGAACACCGGGGAGCTGTTTTTT. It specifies CASSAPGTNTGELFF.

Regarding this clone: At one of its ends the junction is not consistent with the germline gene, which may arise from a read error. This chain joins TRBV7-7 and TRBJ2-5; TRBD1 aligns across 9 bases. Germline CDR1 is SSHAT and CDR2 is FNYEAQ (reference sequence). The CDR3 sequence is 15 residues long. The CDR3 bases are TGTGCTAGCAGCTTAGGGGGGACAGGGAAAGAGACCCAGTACTTC. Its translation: CASSLGGTGKETQYF.

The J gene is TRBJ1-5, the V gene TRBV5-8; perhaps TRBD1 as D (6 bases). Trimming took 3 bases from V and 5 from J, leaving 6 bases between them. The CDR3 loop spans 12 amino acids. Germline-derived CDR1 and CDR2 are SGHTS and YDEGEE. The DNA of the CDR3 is TGTGCCAGCAGCTACAGGGATCAGCCCCAGCATTTT. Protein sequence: CASSYRDQPQHF.

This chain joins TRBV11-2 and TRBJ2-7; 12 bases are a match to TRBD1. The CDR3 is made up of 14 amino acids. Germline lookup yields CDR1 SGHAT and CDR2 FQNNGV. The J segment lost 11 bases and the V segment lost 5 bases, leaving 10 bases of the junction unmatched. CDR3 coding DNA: TGTGCCAGCAGCCACCGGGACAGGGGGCGTAAGAAGTACTTC. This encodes CASSHRDRGRKKYF.

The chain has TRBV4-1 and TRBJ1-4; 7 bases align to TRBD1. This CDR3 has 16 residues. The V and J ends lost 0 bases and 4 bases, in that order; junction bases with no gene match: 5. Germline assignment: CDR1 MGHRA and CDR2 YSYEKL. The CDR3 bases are TGCGCCAGCAGCCAAGATGGGGGGACAGTTAATGAAAAACTGTTTTTT. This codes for CASSQDGGTVNEKLFF.

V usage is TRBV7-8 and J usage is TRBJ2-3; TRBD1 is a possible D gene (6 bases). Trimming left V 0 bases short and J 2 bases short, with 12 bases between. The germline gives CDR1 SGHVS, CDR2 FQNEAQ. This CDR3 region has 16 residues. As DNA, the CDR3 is TGTGCCAGCAGCTTAGCCCACACAGGGACCACAGATACGCAGTATTTT. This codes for CASSLAHTGTTDTQYF.

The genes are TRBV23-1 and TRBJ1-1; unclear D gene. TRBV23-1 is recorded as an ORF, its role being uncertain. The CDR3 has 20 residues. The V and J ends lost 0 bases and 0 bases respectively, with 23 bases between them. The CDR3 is CASSQSGLGVPITMNTEAFF. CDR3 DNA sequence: TGCGCCAGCAGTCAATCGGGATTGGGAGTCCCGATAACGATGAACACTGAAGCTTTCTTT.

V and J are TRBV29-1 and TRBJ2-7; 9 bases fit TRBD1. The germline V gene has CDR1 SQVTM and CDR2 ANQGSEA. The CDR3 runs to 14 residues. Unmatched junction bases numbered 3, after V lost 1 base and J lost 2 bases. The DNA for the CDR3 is TGCAGCGTTGAAGCCCGGGACAGGGCCTACGAGCAGTACTTC. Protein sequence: CSVEARDRAYEQYF.